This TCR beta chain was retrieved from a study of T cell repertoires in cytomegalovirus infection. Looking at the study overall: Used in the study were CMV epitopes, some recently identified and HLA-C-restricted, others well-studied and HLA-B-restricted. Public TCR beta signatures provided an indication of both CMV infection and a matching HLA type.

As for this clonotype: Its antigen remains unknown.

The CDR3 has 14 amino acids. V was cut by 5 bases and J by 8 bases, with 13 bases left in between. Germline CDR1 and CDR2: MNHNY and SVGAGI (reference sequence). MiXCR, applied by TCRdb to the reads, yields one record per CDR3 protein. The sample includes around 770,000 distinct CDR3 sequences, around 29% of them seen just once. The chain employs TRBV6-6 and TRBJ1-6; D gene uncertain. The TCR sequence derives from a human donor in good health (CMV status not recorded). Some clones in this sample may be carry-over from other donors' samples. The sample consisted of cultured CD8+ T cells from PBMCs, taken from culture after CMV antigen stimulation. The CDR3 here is CASSAGRTDSPLHF. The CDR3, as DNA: TGTGCCAGCAGTGCCGGACGTACTGATTCACCCCTCCACTTT.